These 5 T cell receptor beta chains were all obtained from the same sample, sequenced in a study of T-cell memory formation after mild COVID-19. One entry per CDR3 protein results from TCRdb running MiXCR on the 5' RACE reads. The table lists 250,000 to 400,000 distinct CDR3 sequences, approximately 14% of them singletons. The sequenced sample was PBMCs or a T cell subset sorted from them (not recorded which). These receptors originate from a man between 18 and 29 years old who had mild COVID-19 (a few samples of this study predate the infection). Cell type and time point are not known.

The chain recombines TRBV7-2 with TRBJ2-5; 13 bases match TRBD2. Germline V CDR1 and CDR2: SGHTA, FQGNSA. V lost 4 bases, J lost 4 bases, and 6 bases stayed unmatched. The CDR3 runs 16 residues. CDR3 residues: CASSSLAGGTGETQYF. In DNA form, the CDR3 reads TGTGCCAGCAGCTCACTAGCGGGGGGGACAGGAGAGACCCAGTACTTC.

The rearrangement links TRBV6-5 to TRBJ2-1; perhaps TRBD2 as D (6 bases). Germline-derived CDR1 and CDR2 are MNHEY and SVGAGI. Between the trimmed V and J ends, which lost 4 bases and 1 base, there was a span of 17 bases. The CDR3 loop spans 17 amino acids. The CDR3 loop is CASSSGTSPQSYNEQFF. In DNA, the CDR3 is TGTGCCAGCAGTTCAGGTACTAGCCCGCAGTCCTACAATGAGCAGTTCTTC.

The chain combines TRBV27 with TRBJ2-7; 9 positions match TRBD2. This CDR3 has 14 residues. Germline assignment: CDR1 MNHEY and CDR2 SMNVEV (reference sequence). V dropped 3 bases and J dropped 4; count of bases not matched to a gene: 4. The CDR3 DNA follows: TGTGCCAGCAGTTTCGCGGGGGGGCTTTACGAGCAGTACTTC. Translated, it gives CASSFAGGLYEQYF.

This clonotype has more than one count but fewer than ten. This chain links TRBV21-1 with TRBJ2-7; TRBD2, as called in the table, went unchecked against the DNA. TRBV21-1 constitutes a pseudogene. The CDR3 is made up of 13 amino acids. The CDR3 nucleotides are TGTGCCACCGGCACGGAGGGTACGGGCGAGCAGTACGTC. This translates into CATGTEGTGEQYV.

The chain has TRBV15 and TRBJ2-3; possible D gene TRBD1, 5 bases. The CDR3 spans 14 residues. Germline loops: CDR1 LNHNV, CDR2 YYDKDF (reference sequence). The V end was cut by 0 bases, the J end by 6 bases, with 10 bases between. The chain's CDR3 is CATSRDAAGDTQYF. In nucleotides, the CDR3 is TGTGCCACCAGCAGAGATGCGGCAGGGGATACGCAGTATTTT.